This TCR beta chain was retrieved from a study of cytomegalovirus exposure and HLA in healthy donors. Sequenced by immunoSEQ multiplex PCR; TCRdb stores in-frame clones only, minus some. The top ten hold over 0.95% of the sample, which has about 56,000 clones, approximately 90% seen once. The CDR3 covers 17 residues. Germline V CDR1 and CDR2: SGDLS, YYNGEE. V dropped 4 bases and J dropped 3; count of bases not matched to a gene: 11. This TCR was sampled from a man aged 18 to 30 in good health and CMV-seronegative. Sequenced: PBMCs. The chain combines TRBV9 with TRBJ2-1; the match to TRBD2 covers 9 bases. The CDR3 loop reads CASSPPGGREGYNEQFF. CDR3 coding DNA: TGTGCCAGCAGCCCGCCTGGAGGGCGGGAGGGCTACAATGAGCAGTTCTTC.